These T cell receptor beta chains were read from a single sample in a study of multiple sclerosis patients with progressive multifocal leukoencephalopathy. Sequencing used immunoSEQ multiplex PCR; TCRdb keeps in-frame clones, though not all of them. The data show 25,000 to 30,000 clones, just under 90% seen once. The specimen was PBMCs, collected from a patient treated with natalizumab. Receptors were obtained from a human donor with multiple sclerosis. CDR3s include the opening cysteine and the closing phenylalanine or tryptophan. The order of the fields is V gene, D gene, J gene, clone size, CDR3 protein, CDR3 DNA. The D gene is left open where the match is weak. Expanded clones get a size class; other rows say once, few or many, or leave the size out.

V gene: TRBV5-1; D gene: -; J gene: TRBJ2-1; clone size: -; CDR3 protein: CASSSKGEAGKPPGNEQFF; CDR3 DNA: TGCGCCAGCAGTTCTAAAGGGGAGGCGGGAAAGCCCCCGGGGAATGAGCAGTTCTTC
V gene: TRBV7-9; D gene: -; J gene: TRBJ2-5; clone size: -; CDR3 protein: CASSLELWLYF; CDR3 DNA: TGTGCCAGCAGTTTGGAATTGTGGTTGTACTTC
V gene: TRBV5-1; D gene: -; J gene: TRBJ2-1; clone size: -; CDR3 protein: CASSLGRGNEQFF; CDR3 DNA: TGCGCCAGCAGCTTAGGTAGGGGCAATGAGCAGTTCTTC
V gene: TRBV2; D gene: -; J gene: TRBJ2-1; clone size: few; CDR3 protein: CASSGRISNEQFF; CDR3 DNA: TGTGCCAGCAGTGGGAGGATCAGCAATGAGCAGTTCTTC
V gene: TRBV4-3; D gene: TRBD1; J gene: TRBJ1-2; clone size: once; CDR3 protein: CASSHKDRALYGYTF; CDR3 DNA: TGCGCCAGCAGCCATAAGGACAGGGCCTTATATGGCTACACCTTC
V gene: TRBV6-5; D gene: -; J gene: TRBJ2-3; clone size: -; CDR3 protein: CASSSRTDTQYF; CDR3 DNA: TGTGCCAGCAGTTCCCGGACAGATACGCAGTATTTT
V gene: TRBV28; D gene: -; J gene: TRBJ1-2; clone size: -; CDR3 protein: CASKQGGYGYTF; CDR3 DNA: TGTGCCAGCAAACAGGGCGGCTATGGCTACACCTTC
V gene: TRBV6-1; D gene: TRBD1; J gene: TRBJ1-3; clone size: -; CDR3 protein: CASLTGVVGNTIYF; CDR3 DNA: TGTGCCAGCCTGACAGGGGTGGTTGGAAACACCATATATTTT
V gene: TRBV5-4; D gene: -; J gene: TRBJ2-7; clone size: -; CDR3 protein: CASSNSYEQYF; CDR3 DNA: TGTGCCAGCAGCAACTCCTACGAGCAGTACTTC
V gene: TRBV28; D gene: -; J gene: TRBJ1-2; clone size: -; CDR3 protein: CASSLTAFYGYTF; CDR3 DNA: TGTGCCAGCAGTTTAACGGCCTTTTATGGCTACACCTTC
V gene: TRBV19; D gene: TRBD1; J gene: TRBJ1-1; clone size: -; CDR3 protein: CASSPREGGPEAFF; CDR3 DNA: TGTGCCAGTAGTCCACGGGAAGGGGGCCCTGAAGCTTTCTTT
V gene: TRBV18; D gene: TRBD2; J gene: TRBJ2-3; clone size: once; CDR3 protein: CASSNGEGDTQYF; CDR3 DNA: TGTGCCAGCTCCAACGGGGAGGGAGATACGCAGTATTTT
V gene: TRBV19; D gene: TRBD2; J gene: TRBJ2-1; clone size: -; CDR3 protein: CASSDSQRLAGGPHNEQFF; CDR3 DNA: TGTGCCAGTAGTGACTCCCAACGGCTAGCGGGAGGGCCACACAATGAGCAGTTCTTC
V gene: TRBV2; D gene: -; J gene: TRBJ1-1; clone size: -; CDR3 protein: CASKVRSDTEAFF; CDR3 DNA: TGTGCCAGCAAAGTCAGGTCGGACACTGAAGCTTTCTTT
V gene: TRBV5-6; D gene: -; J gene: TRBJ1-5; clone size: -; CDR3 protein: CASSPAGLRQPQHF; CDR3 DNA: TGTGCCAGCAGCCCGGCGGGGCTAAGGCAGCCCCAGCATTTT
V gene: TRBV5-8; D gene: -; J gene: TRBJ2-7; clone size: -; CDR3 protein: CASSFNAGGVLF; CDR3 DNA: TGTGCCAGCAGCTTCAATGCGGGCGGAGTGCTCTTC
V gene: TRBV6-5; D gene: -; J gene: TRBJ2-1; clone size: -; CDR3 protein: CASSYSADSSYNEQFF; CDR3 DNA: TGTGCCAGCAGTTACAGTGCGGATAGCTCCTACAATGAGCAGTTCTTC
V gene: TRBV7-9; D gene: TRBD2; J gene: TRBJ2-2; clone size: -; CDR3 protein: CASSFAPAGGPTGELFF; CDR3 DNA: TGTGCCAGCAGCTTCGCGCCGGCGGGAGGGCCGACCGGGGAGCTGTTTTTT
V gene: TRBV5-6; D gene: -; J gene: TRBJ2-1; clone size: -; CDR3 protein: CASTLMYNEQFF; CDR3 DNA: TGTGCCAGCACCCTAATGTACAATGAGCAGTTCTTC
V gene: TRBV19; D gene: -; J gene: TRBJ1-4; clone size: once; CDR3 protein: CASSMGGEFDEKLFF; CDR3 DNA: TGTGCCAGTAGTATGGGAGGGGAATTCGACGAAAAACTGTTTTTT
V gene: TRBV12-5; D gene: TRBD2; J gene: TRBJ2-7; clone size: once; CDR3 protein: CASGLSGSFWGQYF; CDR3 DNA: TGTGCTAGTGGTTTGAGCGGGAGCTTCTGGGGGCAGTACTTC
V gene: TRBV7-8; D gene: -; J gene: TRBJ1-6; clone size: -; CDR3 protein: CASSSPRQDGYNSPLHF; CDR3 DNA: TGTGCCAGCAGCTCCCCTCGACAGGACGGGTATAATTCACCCCTCCACTTT
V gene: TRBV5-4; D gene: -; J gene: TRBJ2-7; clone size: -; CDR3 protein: CASSPGGGSEQYF; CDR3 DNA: TGTGCCAGCAGCCCCGGAGGGGGAAGTGAGCAGTACTTC
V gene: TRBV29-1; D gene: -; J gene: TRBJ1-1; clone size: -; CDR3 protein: CSVESSGNTEAFF; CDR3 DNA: TGCAGCGTTGAGAGTTCAGGGAACACTGAAGCTTTCTTT
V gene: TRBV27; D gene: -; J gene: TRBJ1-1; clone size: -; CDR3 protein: CASSLGGWPTEAFF; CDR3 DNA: TGTGCCAGCAGTTTGGGGGGTTGGCCAACTGAAGCTTTCTTT
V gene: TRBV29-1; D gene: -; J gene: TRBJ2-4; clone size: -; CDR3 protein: CSVGFGLAKNIQYF; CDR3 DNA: TGCAGCGTGGGTTTCGGTCTAGCCAAAAACATTCAGTACTTC
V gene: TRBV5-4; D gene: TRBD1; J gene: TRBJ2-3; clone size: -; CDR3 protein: CASSFGTAGTDTQYF; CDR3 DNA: TGTGCCAGCAGCTTCGGGACAGCGGGCACAGATACGCAGTATTTT
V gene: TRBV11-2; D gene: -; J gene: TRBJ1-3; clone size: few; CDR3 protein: CASSLDQSSGNTIYF; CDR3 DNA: TGTGCCAGCAGCTTAGATCAGAGCTCTGGAAACACCATATATTTT
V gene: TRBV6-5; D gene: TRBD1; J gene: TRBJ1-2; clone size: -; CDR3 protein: CASRGQGGSLYGYTF; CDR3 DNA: TGTGCCAGCAGGGGACAGGGGGGATCCCTCTATGGCTACACCTTC
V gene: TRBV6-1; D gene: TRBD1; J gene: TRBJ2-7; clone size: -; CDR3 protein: CASSSAGQGGHEQYF; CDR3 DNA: TGTGCCAGCAGCAGCGCCGGACAGGGCGGCCACGAGCAGTACTTC
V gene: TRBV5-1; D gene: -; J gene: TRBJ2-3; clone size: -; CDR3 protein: CASSLWGGTDTQYF; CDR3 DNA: TGCGCCAGCAGCTTATGGGGGGGCACAGATACGCAGTATTTT
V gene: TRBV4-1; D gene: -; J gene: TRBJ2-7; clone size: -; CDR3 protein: CASSQVSTNYYEQYF; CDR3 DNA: TGCGCCAGCAGCCAAGTCTCGACCAACTACTACGAGCAGTACTTC
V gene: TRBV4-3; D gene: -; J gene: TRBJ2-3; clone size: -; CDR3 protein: CASSLKAGVGTDTQYF; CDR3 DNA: TGCGCCAGCAGCCTAAAGGCGGGTGTCGGCACAGATACGCAGTATTTT
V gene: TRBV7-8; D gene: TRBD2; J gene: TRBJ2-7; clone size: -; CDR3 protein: CASSPISGRREQYF; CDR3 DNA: TGTGCCAGCAGTCCGATAAGCGGGAGGCGCGAGCAGTACTTC
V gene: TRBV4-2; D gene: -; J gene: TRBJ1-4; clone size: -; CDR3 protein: CASSQPYREPNEKLFF; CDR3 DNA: TGTGCCAGCAGCCAACCCTACCGGGAACCCAATGAAAAACTGTTTTTT
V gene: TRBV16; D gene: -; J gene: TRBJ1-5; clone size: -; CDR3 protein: CASSRERTASNQPQHF; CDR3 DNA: TGTGCCAGCAGCCGAGAGAGGACAGCTAGCAATCAGCCCCAGCATTTT
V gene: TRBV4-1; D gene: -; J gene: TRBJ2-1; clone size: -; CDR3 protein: CASSQESSSASYNEQFF; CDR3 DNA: TGCGCCAGCAGCCAAGAATCGTCTAGCGCATCGTACAATGAGCAGTTCTTC
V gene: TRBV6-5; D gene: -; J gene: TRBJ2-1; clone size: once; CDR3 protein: CASSYSGPTGYNEQFF; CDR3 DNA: TGTGCCAGCAGTTACTCGGGACCCACGGGCTACAATGAGCAGTTCTTC
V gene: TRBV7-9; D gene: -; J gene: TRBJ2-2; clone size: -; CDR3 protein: CASSPDIPGELFF; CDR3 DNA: TGTGCCAGCAGCCCGGACATCCCCGGGGAGCTGTTTTTT
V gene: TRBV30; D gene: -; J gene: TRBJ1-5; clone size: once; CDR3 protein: CAWNWGDQPQHF; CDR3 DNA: TGTGCCTGGAATTGGGGGGATCAGCCCCAGCATTTT
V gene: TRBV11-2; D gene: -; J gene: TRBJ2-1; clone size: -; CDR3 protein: CASSRGAGDEQFF; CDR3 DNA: TGTGCCAGCAGCCGAGGAGCGGGTGATGAGCAGTTCTTC
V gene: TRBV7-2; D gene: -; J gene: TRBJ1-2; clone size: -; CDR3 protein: CASSLEGVGYGYTF; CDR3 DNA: TGTGCCAGCAGCTTAGAGGGGGTTGGGTATGGCTACACCTTC
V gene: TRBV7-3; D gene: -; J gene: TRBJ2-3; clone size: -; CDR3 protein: CASSLTGGPSTDTQYF; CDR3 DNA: TGTGCCAGCAGCTTAACGGGGGGACCCAGCACAGATACGCAGTATTTT
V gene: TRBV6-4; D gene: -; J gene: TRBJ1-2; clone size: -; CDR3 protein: CASSHRGYGYTF; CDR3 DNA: TGTGCCAGCAGTCACCGGGGCTATGGCTACACCTTC
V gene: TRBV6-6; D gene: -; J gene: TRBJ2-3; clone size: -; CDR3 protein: CASSYRETDTQYF; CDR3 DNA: TGTGCCAGCAGTTACCGGGAGACAGATACGCAGTATTTT
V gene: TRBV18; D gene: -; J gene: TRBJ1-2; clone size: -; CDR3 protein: CASSPPSMTFYGYTF; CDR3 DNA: TGTGCCAGCTCACCACCGTCAATGACCTTCTATGGCTACACCTTC
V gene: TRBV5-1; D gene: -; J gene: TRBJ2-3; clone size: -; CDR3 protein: CASSLVPRGGTDTQYF; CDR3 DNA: TGCGCCAGCAGCTTGGTGCCCAGGGGGGGCACAGATACGCAGTATTTT
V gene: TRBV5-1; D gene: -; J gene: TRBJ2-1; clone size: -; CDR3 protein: CASSPDIYNEQFF; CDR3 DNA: TGCGCCAGCAGCCCGGACATTTACAATGAGCAGTTCTTC
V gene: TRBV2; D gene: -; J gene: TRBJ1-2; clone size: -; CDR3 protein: CASRPRTARTNYGYTF; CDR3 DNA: TGTGCCAGCAGACCCAGGACAGCTCGGACCAACTATGGCTACACCTTC
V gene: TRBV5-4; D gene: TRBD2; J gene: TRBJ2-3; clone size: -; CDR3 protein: CASSLATGGADTQYF; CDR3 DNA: TGTGCCAGCAGCTTGGCAACGGGAGGGGCAGATACGCAGTATTTT
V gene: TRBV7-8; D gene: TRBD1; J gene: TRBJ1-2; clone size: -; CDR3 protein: CASSKGTVGGYTF; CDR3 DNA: TGTGCCAGCAGCAAAGGGACAGTCGGAGGCTACACCTTC
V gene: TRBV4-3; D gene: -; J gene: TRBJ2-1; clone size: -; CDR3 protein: CASSQATSYRNEQFF; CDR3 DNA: TGCGCCAGCAGCCAAGCGACTAGTTATAGAAATGAGCAGTTCTTC
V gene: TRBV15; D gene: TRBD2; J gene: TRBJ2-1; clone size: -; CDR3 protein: CATSRDRLAGEVRFF; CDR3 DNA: TGTGCCACCAGCAGAGATCGGCTAGCGGGAGAGGTGCGGTTCTTC
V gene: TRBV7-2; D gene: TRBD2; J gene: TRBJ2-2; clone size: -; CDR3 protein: CASSLGGRGTGELFF; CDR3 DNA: TGTGCCAGCAGCTTAGGCGGGAGAGGGACCGGGGAGCTGTTTTTT
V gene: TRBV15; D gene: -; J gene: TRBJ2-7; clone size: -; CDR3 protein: CATSREFSGRGYEQYF; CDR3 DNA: TGTGCCACCAGCAGAGAGTTTAGTGGCAGGGGATACGAGCAGTACTTC
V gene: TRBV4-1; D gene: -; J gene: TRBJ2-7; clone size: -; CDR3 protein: CASSRATGSGDEQYF; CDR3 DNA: TGCGCCAGCAGCCGGGCTACAGGGTCGGGTGACGAGCAGTACTTC